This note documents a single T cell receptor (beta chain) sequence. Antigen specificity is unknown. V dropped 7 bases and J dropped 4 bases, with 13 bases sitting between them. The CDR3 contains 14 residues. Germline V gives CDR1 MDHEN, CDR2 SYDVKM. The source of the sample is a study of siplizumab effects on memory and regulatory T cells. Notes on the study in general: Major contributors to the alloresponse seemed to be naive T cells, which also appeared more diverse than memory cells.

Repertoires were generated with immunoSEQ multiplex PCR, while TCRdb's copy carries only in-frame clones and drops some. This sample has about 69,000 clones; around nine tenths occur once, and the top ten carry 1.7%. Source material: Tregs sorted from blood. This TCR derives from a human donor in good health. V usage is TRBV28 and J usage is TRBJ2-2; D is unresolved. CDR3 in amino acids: CASKVAVSTGELFF. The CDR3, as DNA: TGTGCCAGCAAGGTCGCAGTGAGCACCGGGGAGCTGTTTTTT.